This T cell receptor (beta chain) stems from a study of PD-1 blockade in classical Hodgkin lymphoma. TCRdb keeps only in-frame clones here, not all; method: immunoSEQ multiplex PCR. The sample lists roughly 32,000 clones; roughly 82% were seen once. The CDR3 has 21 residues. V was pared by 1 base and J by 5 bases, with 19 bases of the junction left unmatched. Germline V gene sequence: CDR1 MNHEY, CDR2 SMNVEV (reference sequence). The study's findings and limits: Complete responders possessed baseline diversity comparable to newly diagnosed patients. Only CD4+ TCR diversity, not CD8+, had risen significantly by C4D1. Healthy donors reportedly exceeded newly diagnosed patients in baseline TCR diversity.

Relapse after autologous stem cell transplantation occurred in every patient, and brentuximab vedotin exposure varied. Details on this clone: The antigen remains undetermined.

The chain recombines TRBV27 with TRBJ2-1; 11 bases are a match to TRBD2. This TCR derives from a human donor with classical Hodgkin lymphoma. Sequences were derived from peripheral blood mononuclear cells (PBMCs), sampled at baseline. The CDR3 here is CASSLYNPTKLAGESNNEQFF. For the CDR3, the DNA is TGTGCCAGCAGTTTATATAACCCGACAAAACTAGCGGGGGAGTCCAACAATGAGCAGTTCTTC.